The 25 T cell receptor beta chains below were found in one sample sequenced in a study of control samples from healthy donors and cancer patients. The method was immunoSEQ multiplex PCR; TCRdb's version includes in-frame clones alone and lacks a portion of them. This table has roughly 14,000 clones, 70% to 85% appearing once. Sequences were obtained from formalin-fixed, paraffin-embedded tissue. Receptors were obtained from a female donor with lung cancer.

The chain combines TRBV4-2 with TRBJ1-2; 9 bases align to TRBD1. Germline V CDR1 and CDR2: LGHNA, YNFKEQ. V lost 0 bases and J lost 1; bases outside the gene matches: 6. The CDR3 runs to 17 residues. Written as DNA, the CDR3 is TGTGCCAGCAGCCAAGACCTAGTGACAGGGGGTAACTATGGCTACACCTTC. It specifies CASSQDLVTGGNYGYTF.

The CDR3 DNA is TGTGCCAGTAGACAGGGAAGGAGCTATGGCTACACCTTC. This translates into CASRQGRSYGYTF. This chain links TRBV19 with TRBJ1-2; possible D gene TRBD1, 6 bases. Germline CDR1 and CDR2: LNHDA and SQIVND (reference sequence). The CDR3 runs 13 residues. Trimming stripped 6 bases from V and 4 bases from J, with 12 bases between.

The chain combines TRBV5-1 with TRBJ1-1, with TRBD1 as a possible D gene (5 bases). This CDR3 has 14 residues. In germline, CDR1 is SGHRS, CDR2 YFSETQ. The ends were cut back, 5 bases at V and 1 base at J, with 12 bases in the middle. CDR3 DNA sequence: TGCGCCAGCAGGATGCAGGGATCGAACACTGAAGCTTTCTTT. The encoded protein is CASRMQGSNTEAFF.

The chain has TRBV20-1 and TRBJ2-1; D gene uncertain. Germline V gene lookup returns CDR1 DFQATT and CDR2 SNEGSKA (reference sequence). V lost 4 bases and J 10 bases, leaving 8 bases between the germline ends. The CDR3 contains 10 residues. The DNA for the CDR3 is TGCAGTGCTATGGATGGGGAGCAGTTCTTC. As protein: CSAMDGEQFF.

This clone was seen once. Written as DNA, the CDR3 is TGTGCCAGTAGTATACAGACTAGCGGGGGGGCACCGCAGTATTTT. Encoded protein: CASSIQTSGGAPQYF. The V gene is TRBV19, the J gene TRBJ2-3; TRBD2 matches at 14 bases. V lost 2 bases to trimming and J lost 10 bases; unmatched junction nucleotides: 5. CDR1 and CDR2 from the germline V gene are LNHDA and SQIVND (reference sequence). This CDR3 has 15 amino acids.

The chain links TRBV18 to TRBJ1-2; tentative D call: TRBD1 (6 bases). The CDR3 runs 14 residues. CDR1 KGHSH and CDR2 LQKENI come from the germline V gene. Trimming stripped 2 bases from V and 4 bases from J, with 11 bases between. CDR3 nucleotide sequence: TGTGCCAGCTCACCATCACAGGGCGGCTATGGCTACACCTTC. It codes for CASSPSQGGYGYTF.

This clone appeared once. J is TRBJ2-7 and V is TRBV11-2; D gene unclear. Trimming took off 1 base at V and 4 bases at J, with 11 bases between the two ends. The germline gives CDR1 SGHAT, CDR2 FQNNGV. This CDR3 is 14 amino acids long. The DNA of the CDR3 is TGTGCCAGCAGCTTAGGGGCAGAGCTTTACGAGCAGTACTTC. Protein sequence: CASSLGAELYEQYF.

This chain links TRBV5-4 with TRBJ2-5, with TRBD2 matching over 11 bases. Germline V gene sequence: CDR1 SGHNT, CDR2 YYREEE (reference sequence). With V trimmed by 4 bases and J by 5 bases, 7 bases remained unmatched. This CDR3 region has 15 residues. The CDR3 DNA sequence: TGTGCCAGCAGCCGTAGCGGGGGGGCCGGGGAGACCCAGTACTTC. Translated: CASSRSGGAGETQYF.

This clone was seen a few times. The rearrangement links TRBV2 to TRBJ2-7; no clear D gene. The V end lost 4 bases, the J end lost 6 bases, and 7 bases lay between the germline ends. The CDR3 totals 11 residues. Germline assignment: CDR1 SNHLY and CDR2 FYNNEI. CDR3 sequence (DNA): TGTGCCAGCAGTGCCCTAGTCGAGCAGTACTTC. This gives the protein CASSALVEQYF.

The V gene is TRBV10-3, the J gene TRBJ2-7; TRBD1 agrees at 10 bases. The V and J ends lost 8 bases and 3 bases, in that order; junction bases with no gene match: 7. From germline, CDR1 is ENHRY and CDR2 SYGVKD. The CDR3 loop spans 14 amino acids. CDR3 DNA sequence: TGTGCCATCGCCGGGACAGGGGCGAACTACGAGCAGTACTTC. Amino acids: CAIAGTGANYEQYF.

The V and J genes are TRBV27 and TRBJ1-2; a weak D match, TRBD1 (6 bases). There are 11 residues in the CDR3. Germline CDR1 is MNHEY and CDR2 is SMNVEV (reference sequence). The CDR3 region has the DNA TGTGTCACTCAGGGGCGAGGCGGCTACACCTTC. Its translation is CVTQGRGGYTF.

The gene calls are TRBV15 and TRBJ1-1; D remains ambiguous. This CDR3 is 15 amino acids long. V was shortened by 5 bases and J by 2 bases, with 15 bases between the two germline ends. In germline, CDR1 is LNHNV, CDR2 YYDKDF (reference sequence). The CDR3 DNA sequence: TGTGCCACCAGCCCCCACCAGACGGTCAACACTGAAGCTTTCTTT. This sequence encodes CATSPHQTVNTEAFF.

The J gene is TRBJ1-2, the V gene TRBV6-5, with 7 bases lining up with TRBD1. Germline V CDR1 and CDR2: MNHEY, SVGAGI. V lost 7 bases and J lost 2; bases outside the gene matches: 10. This CDR3 comprises 15 residues. CDR3 coding DNA: TGTGCCAGCACCCTGACAGGGAATCGCAACTATGGCTACACCTTC. Translation: CASTLTGNRNYGYTF.

The CDR3 DNA follows: TGCGCCAGCAGCCAAGATCTTGCGACAGGGCGGGAGCAGTACTTC. This sequence encodes CASSQDLATGREQYF. The chain has TRBV4-3 and TRBJ2-7; the match to TRBD1 covers 7 bases. V shed 0 bases and J 7 bases; nucleotides not matched to a gene: 9. The CDR3 is 15 amino acids. Per germline, CDR1 LGHNA and CDR2 YSLEER.

The chain links TRBV10-3 to TRBJ2-3; no definite D call. The CDR3 runs to 12 residues. The V end lost 0 bases, the J end lost 7 bases, and 5 bases lay between the germline ends. In germline, CDR1 is ENHRY, CDR2 SYGVKD. The CDR3 reads CAISESPNTQYF. Written as DNA, the CDR3 is TGTGCCATCAGTGAGTCCCCCAATACGCAGTATTTT.

J is TRBJ1-1 and V is TRBV10-3, with unresolved D. Trimming removed 6 bases at V and 3 bases at J, with 14 bases between. There are 14 residues in the CDR3. The V gene's germline CDR1 is ENHRY and CDR2 SYGVKD. CDR3: CAIRQRVGHTEAFF. CDR3 in DNA: TGTGCCATCAGACAGCGGGTTGGGCACACTGAAGCTTTCTTT.

The chain recombines TRBV6-5 with TRBJ2-1; D gene ambiguous. V lost 0 bases and J 2 bases, leaving 8 bases between the germline ends. The germline CDR1 and CDR2 sequences are MNHEY and SVGAGI. The CDR3 totals 15 residues. CDR3 protein: CASSYSGRTYNEQFF. CDR3 in DNA: TGTGCCAGCAGTTACTCTGGCCGGACCTACAATGAGCAGTTCTTC.

This chain links TRBV5-5 with TRBJ2-1, with a possible D match to TRBD1 (7 bases). Trimming shortened V by 5 bases and J by 8 bases, and 17 bases separated the two germline ends. This CDR3 has 14 residues. Looked up from germline, CDR1 is SGHKS and CDR2 is YYEKEE (reference sequence). This chain's CDR3 is CASSRAGGGDEQFF. The DNA for the CDR3 is TGTGCCAGCAGTAGGGCAGGGGGAGGCGATGAGCAGTTCTTC.

CDR3 loop: CASRLGGGLGTEQYF. CDR3 bases: TGTGCCAGCCGACTGGGGGGAGGTTTGGGAACCGAGCAGTACTTC. The genes are TRBV6-5 and TRBJ2-7; D possibly corresponds to TRBD2 (6 bases). The CDR3 loop spans 15 amino acids. V lost 8 bases and J 6 bases, leaving 23 bases between the germline ends. The V gene's germline CDR1 is MNHEY and CDR2 SVGAGI.

V is TRBV18 and J is TRBJ1-5; tentative D call: TRBD1 (5 bases). V shed 2 bases and J shed 1 base, with 6 bases lying between them. The CDR3 runs to 14 residues. The germline V gene has CDR1 KGHSH and CDR2 LQKENI. The CDR3 DNA follows: TGTGCCAGCTCACCAGGGGGGAGCAATCAGCCCCAGCATTTT. Residues: CASSPGGSNQPQHF.

The chain combines TRBV27 with TRBJ1-5, with D tentatively TRBD1 (6 bases). Looked up from germline, CDR1 is MNHEY and CDR2 is SMNVEV (reference sequence). V was cut by 5 bases and J by 5 bases, with 13 bases left in between. The CDR3 contains 14 residues. CDR3 sequence: CASSENREDQPQHF. CDR3 DNA: TGTGCCAGCAGTGAAAACAGGGAGGATCAGCCCCAGCATTTT.

Only a few counts were recorded for this clone. The chain links TRBV10-2 to TRBJ2-2; 9 nucleotides line up with TRBD2. The length of the CDR3 is 15 residues. Germline lookup yields CDR1 WSHSY and CDR2 SAAADI. The V gene end was trimmed by 4 bases and the J gene end by 6 bases; junction bases not matched to a gene: 6. The CDR3 is CASSVSGRSPGELFF. CDR3 nucleotide sequence: TGCGCCAGCAGTGTTAGCGGGAGAAGCCCCGGGGAGCTGTTTTTT.

A few counts support this clone. J is TRBJ2-5 and V is TRBV6-2 or TRBV6-3; TRBD2 aligns across 10 bases. CDR3 length: 14 amino acids. V shed 5 bases and J 3 bases; nucleotides not matched to a gene: 3. Germline V gene lookup returns CDR1 MNHEY and CDR2 SVGEGT. The CDR3 loop reads CASSEREGKETQYF. The CDR3 nucleotides read TGTGCCAGCAGTGAGCGGGAGGGGAAAGAGACCCAGTACTTC.

The gene calls are TRBV7-3 and TRBJ1-1, with TRBD1 identical over 11 bases. The V gene's germline CDR1 is SGHTA and CDR2 FQGTGA. V shed 4 bases, J shed 7 bases, and the junction held 5 bases outside the gene matches. The CDR3 spans 14 residues. CDR3 coding DNA: TGTGCCAGCAGCTGGACAGGGGGCAAGGGTGAAGCTTTCTTT. The encoded protein is CASSWTGGKGEAFF.

This clone was counted between two and nine times. The rearrangement joins TRBV7-2 to TRBJ1-2; 11 bases map to TRBD1. V trimming: 6 bases; J trimming: 4 bases; junction bases outside the gene matches: 4. Germline lookup yields CDR1 SGHTA and CDR2 FQGNSA. This CDR3 contains 14 residues. In DNA form, the CDR3 reads TGTGCCAGCAGTGGACAGGGGGCGGGCTATGGCTACACCTTC. Translated: CASSGQGAGYGYTF.